This record covers a single T cell receptor beta chain. Its antigen is not known. This record belongs to a study of glioma-infiltrating T cells after dendritic cell vaccination. Time point defined: after dendritic cell vaccination, including at tumor progression/relapse. Notes on the study in general: Only a small number of patients had complete blood and tumor samples.

Sequencing was performed with immunoSEQ multiplex PCR; in TCRdb, only in-frame clones are kept and a portion is missing. Of just under 100,000 clones listed, about 85% are singletons. Germline V gene data show CDR1 as SNHLY and CDR2 as FYNNEI. The CDR3 spans 12 residues. Trimming cost V 4 bases and J 3 bases, with 7 bases left between them. This receptor was identified in a human donor with glioblastoma. Sequenced material: blood, taken after dendritic cell vaccination. The chain combines TRBV2 with TRBJ2-7; D ambiguous. The CDR3 here is CASSADFYEQYF. DNA for the CDR3: TGTGCCAGCAGTGCTGACTTCTACGAGCAGTACTTC.